Described below is a single TCR beta chain sequence and its context. Its antigen remains unknown. The data are from a study of immune cell composition in non-small cell lung cancer. Findings and limits, study-wide: Tumour-reactive clones were not shown to match dominant in vivo tumour clones.

Germline CDR1 reads LNHDA; CDR2 reads SQIVND (reference sequence). Deletions cut 9 bases from V and 2 bases from J, with 12 bases between. The CDR3 has 13 residues. TCRdb's table, derived via immunoSEQ multiplex PCR, lists solely in-frame clones and lacks some. Among fewer than 15,000 clones listed, about 69% were seen once. This sequence was found in a human donor with non-small cell lung cancer. Input material: lung tumor tissue. V and J are TRBV19 and TRBJ2-3; D perhaps matches TRBD1 (6 bases). DNA for the CDR3: TGTGCCAGGACGACAGGACCCACAGATACGCAGTATTTT. Translation gives CARTTGPTDTQYF.